These T cell receptor beta chains were read from a single sample in a study of CD8+CD57+ T cells in acquired aplastic anemia. MiXCR, run by TCRdb on the reads, gives a single entry per CDR3 protein. The table includes roughly 220,000 distinct CDR3 sequences, 55% to 65% detected once. Sequenced sample: sorted CD4+, CD8+, or CD8+CD57+ T cells (not recorded which) from PBMCs. These receptors were obtained from a human donor with aplastic anemia. CDR3s include the opening cysteine and the closing phenylalanine or tryptophan. A D gene is named only where the DNA matches it firmly. Size tells how often a clone was seen (once, few, many) or the class of an expanded clone, and some rows leave it out.

size: -; V: TRBV25-1; J: TRBJ2-7; D: -; CDR3: CASSPPAGNYEQYF; DNA: TGTGCCAGCTCACCACCGGCGGGGAACTACGAGCAGTACTTC
size: once; V: TRBV7-2; J: TRBJ2-1; D: -; CDR3: CASSFQTGLNEQFF; DNA: TGTGCCAGCAGCTTTCAGACAGGTCTCAATGAGCAGTTCTTC
size: -; V: TRBV12-3/TRBV12-4; J: TRBJ1-6; D: TRBD1; CDR3: CASSLTAGGSSPLHF; DNA: TGTGCCAGCAGCTTAACAGCAGGGGGAAGTTCACCCCTCCACTTT
size: -; V: TRBV2; J: TRBJ1-5; D: -; CDR3: CASSKNIDQPQHF; DNA: TGTGCCAGCAGCAAGAACATCGATCAGCCCCAGCATTTT
size: once; V: TRBV4-1; J: TRBJ1-4; D: TRBD1; CDR3: CASSQGGWGTGNEKLFF; DNA: TGTGCCAGCAGCCAAGGGGGTTGGGGGACAGGTAATGAAAAACTGTTTTTT
size: -; V: TRBV5-1; J: TRBJ2-7; D: -; CDR3: CASSWSGVSYEQYF; DNA: TGCGCCAGCAGCTGGAGCGGAGTTTCCTACGAGCAGTACTTC
size: once; V: TRBV2; J: TRBJ2-7; D: TRBD2; CDR3: CASRARAGSGSYEQYF; DNA: TGTGCCAGCAGAGCCCGAGCAGGGAGCGGGAGTTACGAGCAGTACTTC
size: -; V: TRBV7-8; J: TRBJ1-5; D: -; CDR3: CASSIGGSQPQHF; DNA: TGTGCCAGCAGTATAGGGGGGAGTCAGCCCCAGCATTTT
size: once; V: TRBV7-2; J: TRBJ1-2; D: -; CDR3: CASSLRVGGGYTF; DNA: TGTGCCAGCAGCCTCAGGGTCGGCGGTGGCTACACCTTC
size: -; V: TRBV25-1; J: TRBJ2-5; D: TRBD1; CDR3: CASSGTGSFETQYF; DNA: TGTGCCAGCAGTGGGACAGGGTCCTTTGAGACCCAGTACTTC
size: few; V: TRBV15; J: TRBJ2-7; D: TRBD1; CDR3: CATSRGTGGIYEQYF; DNA: TGTGCCACCAGCAGAGGGACAGGGGGCATTTACGAGCAGTACTTC
size: -; V: TRBV2; J: TRBJ1-1; D: -; CDR3: CASSETVGTEAFF; DNA: TGTGCCAGCAGTGAGACAGTAGGTACTGAAGCTTTCTTT
size: -; V: TRBV24-1; J: TRBJ2-7; D: TRBD2; CDR3: CATSAAGGTYEQYF; DNA: TGTGCCACCAGTGCCGCCGGGGGGACCTACGAGCAGTACTTC
size: -; V: TRBV5-6; J: TRBJ2-6; D: -; CDR3: CASSPYRVSTGANVLTF; DNA: TGTGCCAGCAGCCCATACAGGGTATCAACTGGGGCCAACGTCCTGACTTTC
size: -; V: TRBV10-3; J: TRBJ1-2; D: -; CDR3: CAISERGIGYGYTF; DNA: TGTGCCATCAGTGAGCGGGGTATCGGGTATGGCTACACCTTC
size: -; V: TRBV20-1; J: TRBJ2-7; D: TRBD2; CDR3: CSASPPPPRTSGTYEQYF; DNA: TGCAGTGCTAGCCCCCCCCCTCCCAGGACTAGCGGGACCTACGAGCAGTACTTC
size: -; V: TRBV5-6; J: TRBJ1-6; D: TRBD1; CDR3: CASSSDRGWSNSPLHF; DNA: TGTGCCAGCAGTTCCGACAGGGGTTGGTCAAATTCACCCCTCCACTTT
size: once; V: TRBV6-6; J: TRBJ2-1; D: TRBD2; CDR3: CASRVAGGSSYNEQFF; DNA: TGTGCCAGCAGGGTAGCGGGCGGAAGCTCCTACAATGAGCAGTTCTTC
size: few; V: TRBV9; J: TRBJ1-2; D: -; CDR3: CASSGYRASGGYTF; DNA: TGTGCCAGCAGCGGATACAGGGCTTCGGGTGGCTACACCTTC
size: -; V: TRBV7-9; J: TRBJ2-6; D: -; CDR3: CASSPNAGANVLTF; DNA: TGTGCCAGCAGTCCGAATGCTGGGGCCAACGTCCTGACTTTC
size: -; V: TRBV20-1; J: TRBJ1-5; D: -; CDR3: CSAKGPGQPQHF; DNA: TGCAGTGCTAAGGGTCCGGGGCAGCCCCAGCATTTT
size: -; V: TRBV24-1; J: TRBJ2-3; D: TRBD1; CDR3: CATRGTGNTDTQYF; DNA: TGTGCCACCAGAGGGACAGGGAACACAGATACGCAGTATTTT
size: -; V: TRBV7-9; J: TRBJ2-7; D: TRBD2; CDR3: CASSFGGAGDEQYF; DNA: TGTGCCAGCAGTTTCGGGGGGGCAGGGGACGAGCAGTACTTC
size: -; V: TRBV15; J: TRBJ2-7; D: TRBD1; CDR3: CATSSSATGGTMGEQYF; DNA: TGTGCCACCAGCAGCTCAGCTACAGGGGGCACGATGGGGGAGCAGTACTTC
size: many; V: TRBV7-3; J: TRBJ2-1; D: TRBD2; CDR3: CASSSASGGYNEQFF; DNA: TGTGCCAGCAGCTCCGCTAGCGGGGGATACAATGAGCAGTTCTTC